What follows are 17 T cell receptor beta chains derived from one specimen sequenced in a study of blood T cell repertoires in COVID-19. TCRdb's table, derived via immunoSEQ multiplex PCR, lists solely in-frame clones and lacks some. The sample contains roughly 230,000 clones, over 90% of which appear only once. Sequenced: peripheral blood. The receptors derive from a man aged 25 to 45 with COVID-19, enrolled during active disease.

The CDR3 nucleotides read TGTGCCAGCAGTGAATACAGGGGCGGACGAAACATTCAGTACTTC. Translated, it gives CASSEYRGGRNIQYF. The genes are TRBV2 and TRBJ2-4; 7 bases are a match to TRBD1. The CDR3 runs to 15 residues. V shed 2 bases and J 6 bases; nucleotides not matched to a gene: 7. Germline V lookup: CDR1 SNHLY, CDR2 FYNNEI.

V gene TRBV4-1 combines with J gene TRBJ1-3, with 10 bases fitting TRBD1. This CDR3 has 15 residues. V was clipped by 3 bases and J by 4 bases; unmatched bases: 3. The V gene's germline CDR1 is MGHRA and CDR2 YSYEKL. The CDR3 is CASSQETGGGNTIYF. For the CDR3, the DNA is TGCGCCAGCAGCCAGGAGACAGGGGGCGGAAACACCATATATTTT.

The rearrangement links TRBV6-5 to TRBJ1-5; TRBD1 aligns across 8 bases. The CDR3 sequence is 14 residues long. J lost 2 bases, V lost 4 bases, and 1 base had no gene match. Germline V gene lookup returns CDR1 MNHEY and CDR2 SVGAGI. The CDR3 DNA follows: TGTGCCAGCAGTTCGACAGGGGGCAATCAGCCCCAGCATTTT. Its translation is CASSSTGGNQPQHF.

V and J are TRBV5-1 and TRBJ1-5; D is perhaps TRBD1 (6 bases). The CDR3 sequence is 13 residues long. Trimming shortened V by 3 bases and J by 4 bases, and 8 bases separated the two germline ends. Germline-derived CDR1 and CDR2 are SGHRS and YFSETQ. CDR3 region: CASSSTGNQPQHF. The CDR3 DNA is TGCGCCAGCAGCTCAACAGGGAATCAGCCCCAGCATTTT. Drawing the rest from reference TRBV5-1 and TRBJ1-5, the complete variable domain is KAGVTQTPRYLIKTRGQQVTLSCSPISGHRSVSWYQQTPGQGLQFLFEYFSETQRNKGNFPGRFSGRQFSNSRSEMNVSTLELGDSALYLCASSSTGNQPQHFGDGTRLSIL.

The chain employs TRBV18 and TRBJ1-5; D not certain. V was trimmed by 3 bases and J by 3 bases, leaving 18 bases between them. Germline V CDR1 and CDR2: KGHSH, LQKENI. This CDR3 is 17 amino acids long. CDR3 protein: CASSPSSDLGSNQPQHF. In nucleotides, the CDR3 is TGTGCCAGCTCACCCTCGTCGGACTTAGGTTCCAATCAGCCCCAGCATTTT.

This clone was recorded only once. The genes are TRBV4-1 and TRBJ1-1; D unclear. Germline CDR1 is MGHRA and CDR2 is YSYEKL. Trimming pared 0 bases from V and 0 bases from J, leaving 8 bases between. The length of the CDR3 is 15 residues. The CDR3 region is CASSQEQTLNTEAFF. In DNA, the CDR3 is TGCGCCAGCAGCCAAGAACAGACCCTGAACACTGAAGCTTTCTTT.

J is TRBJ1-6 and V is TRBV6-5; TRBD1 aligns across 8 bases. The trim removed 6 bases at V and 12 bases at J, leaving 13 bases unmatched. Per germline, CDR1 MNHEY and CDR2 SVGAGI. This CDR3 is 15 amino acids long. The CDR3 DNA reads TGTGCCAGCAGCTCCGGGACAGGCTTAGGGGGACCCCTCCACTTT. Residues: CASSSGTGLGGPLHF.

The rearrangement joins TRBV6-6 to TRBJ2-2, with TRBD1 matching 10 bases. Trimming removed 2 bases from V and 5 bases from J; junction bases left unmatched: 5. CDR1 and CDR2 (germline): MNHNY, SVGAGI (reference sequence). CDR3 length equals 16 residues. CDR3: CASSYPTGGGTGELFF. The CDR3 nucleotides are TGTGCCAGCAGTTACCCGACAGGGGGCGGGACCGGGGAGCTGTTTTTT.

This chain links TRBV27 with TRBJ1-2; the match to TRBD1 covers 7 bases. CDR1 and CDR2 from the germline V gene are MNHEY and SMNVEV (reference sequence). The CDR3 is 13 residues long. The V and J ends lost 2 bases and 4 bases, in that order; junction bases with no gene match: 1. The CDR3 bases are TGTGCCAGCAGTTTAGCAGGGGGCTATGGCTACACCTTC. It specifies CASSLAGGYGYTF.

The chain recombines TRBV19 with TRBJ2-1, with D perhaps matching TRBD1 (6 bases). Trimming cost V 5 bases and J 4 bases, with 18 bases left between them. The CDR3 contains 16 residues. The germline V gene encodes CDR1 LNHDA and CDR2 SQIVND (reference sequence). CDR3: CASSPLTGRTYNEQFF. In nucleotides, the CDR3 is TGTGCCAGTAGTCCCCTGACAGGAAGAACTTACAATGAGCAGTTCTTC.

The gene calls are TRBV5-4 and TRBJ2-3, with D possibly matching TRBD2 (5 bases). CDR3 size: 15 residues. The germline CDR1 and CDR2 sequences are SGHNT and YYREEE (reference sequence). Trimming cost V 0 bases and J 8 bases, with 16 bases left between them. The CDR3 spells CASSLADSGESTQYF. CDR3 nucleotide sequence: TGTGCCAGCAGCTTGGCGGACTCCGGTGAGAGTACGCAGTATTTT.

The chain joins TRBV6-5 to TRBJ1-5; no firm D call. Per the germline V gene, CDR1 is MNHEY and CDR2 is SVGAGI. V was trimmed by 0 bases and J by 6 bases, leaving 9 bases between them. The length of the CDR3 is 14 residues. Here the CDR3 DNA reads TGTGCCAGCAGTTACTCCGCGGCAAGTCAGCCCCAGCATTTT. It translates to CASSYSAASQPQHF.

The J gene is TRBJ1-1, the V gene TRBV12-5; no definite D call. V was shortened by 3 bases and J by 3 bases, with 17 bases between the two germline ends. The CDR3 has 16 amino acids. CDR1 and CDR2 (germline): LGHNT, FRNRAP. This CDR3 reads CASGLRSGVLDTEAFF. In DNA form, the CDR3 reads TGTGCTAGTGGTTTACGGTCCGGGGTTTTGGACACTGAAGCTTTCTTT. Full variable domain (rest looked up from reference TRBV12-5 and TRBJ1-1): DARVTQTPRHKVTEMGQEVTMRCQPILGHNTVFWYRQTMMQGLELLAYFRNRAPLDDSGMPKDRFSAEMPDATLATLKIQPSEPRDSAVYFCASGLRSGVLDTEAFFGQGTRLTVV.

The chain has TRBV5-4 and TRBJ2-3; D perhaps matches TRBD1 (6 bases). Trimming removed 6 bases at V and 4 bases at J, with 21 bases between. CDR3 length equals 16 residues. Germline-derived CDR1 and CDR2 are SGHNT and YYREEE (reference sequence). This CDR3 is CASIKTGPLGSDTQYF. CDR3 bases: TGTGCCAGCATAAAGACAGGACCCCTCGGGTCAGATACGCAGTATTTT.

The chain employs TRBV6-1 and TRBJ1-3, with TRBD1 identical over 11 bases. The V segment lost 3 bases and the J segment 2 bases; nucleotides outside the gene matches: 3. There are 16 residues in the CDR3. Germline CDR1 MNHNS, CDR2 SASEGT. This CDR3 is CASSDGQGAAGNTIYF. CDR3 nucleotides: TGTGCCAGCAGTGACGGACAGGGGGCTGCTGGAAACACCATATATTTT.

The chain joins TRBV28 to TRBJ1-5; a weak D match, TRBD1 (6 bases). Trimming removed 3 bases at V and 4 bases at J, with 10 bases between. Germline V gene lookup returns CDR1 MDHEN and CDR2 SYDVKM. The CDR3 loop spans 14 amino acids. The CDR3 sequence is CASSFQGRNQPQHF. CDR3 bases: TGTGCCAGCAGTTTTCAGGGGCGGAATCAGCCCCAGCATTTT.

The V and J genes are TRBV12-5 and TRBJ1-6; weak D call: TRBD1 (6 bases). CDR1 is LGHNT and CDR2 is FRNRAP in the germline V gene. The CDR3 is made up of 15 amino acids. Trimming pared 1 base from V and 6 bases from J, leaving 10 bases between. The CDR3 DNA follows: TGTGCTAGTGGTTTGGAAGGGGGTCGTAATTCACCCCTCCACTTT. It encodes CASGLEGGRNSPLHF.